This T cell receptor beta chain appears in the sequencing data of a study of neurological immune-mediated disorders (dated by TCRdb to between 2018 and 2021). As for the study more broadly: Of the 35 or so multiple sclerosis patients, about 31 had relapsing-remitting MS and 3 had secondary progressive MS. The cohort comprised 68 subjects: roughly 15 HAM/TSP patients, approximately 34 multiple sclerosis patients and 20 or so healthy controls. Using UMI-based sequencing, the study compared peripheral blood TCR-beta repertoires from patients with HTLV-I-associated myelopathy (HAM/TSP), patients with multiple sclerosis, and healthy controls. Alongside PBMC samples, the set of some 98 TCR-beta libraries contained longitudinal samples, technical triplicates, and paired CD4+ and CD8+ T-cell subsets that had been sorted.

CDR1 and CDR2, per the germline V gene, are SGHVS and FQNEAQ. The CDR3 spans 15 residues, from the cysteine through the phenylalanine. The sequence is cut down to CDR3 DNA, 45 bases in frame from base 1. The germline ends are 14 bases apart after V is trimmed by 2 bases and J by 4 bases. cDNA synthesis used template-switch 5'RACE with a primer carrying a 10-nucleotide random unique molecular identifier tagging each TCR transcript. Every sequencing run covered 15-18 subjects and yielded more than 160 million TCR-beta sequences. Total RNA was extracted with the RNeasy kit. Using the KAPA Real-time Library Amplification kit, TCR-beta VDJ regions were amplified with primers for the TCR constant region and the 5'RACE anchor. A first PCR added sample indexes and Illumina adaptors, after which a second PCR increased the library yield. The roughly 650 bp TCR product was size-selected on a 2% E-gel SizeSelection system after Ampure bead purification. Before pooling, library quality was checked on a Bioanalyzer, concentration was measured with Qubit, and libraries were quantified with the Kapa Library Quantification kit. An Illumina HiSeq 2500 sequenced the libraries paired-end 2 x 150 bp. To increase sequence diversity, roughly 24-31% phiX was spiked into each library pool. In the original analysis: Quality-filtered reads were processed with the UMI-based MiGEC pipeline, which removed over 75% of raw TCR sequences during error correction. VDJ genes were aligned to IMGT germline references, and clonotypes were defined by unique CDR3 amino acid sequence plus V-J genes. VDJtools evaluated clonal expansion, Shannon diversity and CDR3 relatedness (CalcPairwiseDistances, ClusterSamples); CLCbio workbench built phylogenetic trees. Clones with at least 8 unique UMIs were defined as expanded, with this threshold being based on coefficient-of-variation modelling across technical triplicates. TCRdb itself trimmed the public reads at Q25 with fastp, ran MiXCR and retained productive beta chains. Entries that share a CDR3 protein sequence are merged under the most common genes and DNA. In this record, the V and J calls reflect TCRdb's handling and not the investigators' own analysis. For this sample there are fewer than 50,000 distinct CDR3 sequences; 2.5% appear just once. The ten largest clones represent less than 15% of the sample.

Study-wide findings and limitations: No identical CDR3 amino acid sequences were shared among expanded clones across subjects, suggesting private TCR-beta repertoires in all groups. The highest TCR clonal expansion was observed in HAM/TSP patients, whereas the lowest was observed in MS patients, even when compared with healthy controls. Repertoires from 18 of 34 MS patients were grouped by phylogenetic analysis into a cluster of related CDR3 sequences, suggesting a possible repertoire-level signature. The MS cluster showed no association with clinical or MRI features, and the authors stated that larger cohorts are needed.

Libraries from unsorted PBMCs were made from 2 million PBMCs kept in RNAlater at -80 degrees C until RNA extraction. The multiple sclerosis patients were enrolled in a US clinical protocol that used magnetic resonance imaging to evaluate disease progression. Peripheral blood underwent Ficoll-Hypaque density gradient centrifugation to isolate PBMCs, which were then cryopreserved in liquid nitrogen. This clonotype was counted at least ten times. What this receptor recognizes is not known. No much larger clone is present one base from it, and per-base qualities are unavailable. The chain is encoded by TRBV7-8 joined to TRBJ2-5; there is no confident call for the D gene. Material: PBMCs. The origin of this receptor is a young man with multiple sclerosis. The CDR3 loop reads CASSLLVGERETQYF. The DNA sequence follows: TGTGCCAGCAGCTTATTGGTCGGTGAGCGAGAGACCCAGTACTTC.